This TCR beta chain was captured by sequencing in a study of cytomegalovirus exposure and HLA in healthy donors (dated by TCRdb to 2015 to 2018). Notes on the research overall: An earlier analysis of roughly 500 of the donors reported approximately 270 Gb of sequence data and 100 million to 130 million unique TCR beta sequences from about 200 million T cells. In addition to the first cohort of 500 to 850 subjects, a separate validation cohort of approximately 130 different subjects was used. All discovery cohort repertoires had been generated on a single sequencing platform. The genetic ancestry cluster associated with self-reported Caucasian donors included over 65% of the roughly 400 genotyped donors. In a later analysis, previously published TCR beta repertoires from several hundred donors were re-analyzed and high-resolution HLA genotyping was added so that TCR occurrence patterns could be studied. Typing coverage differed by locus: A, B, C, DRB1 and DQB1 were typed in about 629-630 donors, DQA1 in approximately 520, DPA1 in some 610, and DPB1 in roughly 450. To predict cytomegalovirus infection status, the study combined high-throughput TCR immunosequencing, statistical association of individual TCRs with disease status, and machine learning. Donor age, sex, ethnicity and CMV serostatus were compiled together with the repertoire data. An early release covering roughly 640 HLA-typed donors comprised about 300 gigabases of sequencing data and about 90 million unique TCR sequences. Several DR-DQ haplotypes were treated as single units for association and clustering because of strong linkage in the cohort. HLA typing included class I and class II loci at four-digit resolution. The aim of the study was to test whether cataloging public T cell receptors could identify signatures of past pathogen exposure. Rather than using new phenotypic data, the later analysis identified candidate immune exposures from TCR beta sequences and from how often those sequences occurred across donors. An earlier analysis of nearly 600 of the donors applied high-throughput TCR beta sequencing to assess whether each TCR beta V gene segment acted as functional or pseudogenic. The study used immunosequencing to profile the T cell repertoires of 600 to 850 subjects and linked those repertoires to cytomegalovirus serostatus. A later genetic analysis took genome-wide SNP genotypes for about 60% of the roughly 670 donors and used that subset as a discovery cohort. Among about 400 genotyped donors of the cohort, an average of roughly 230,000 unique TCR beta nucleotide sequences was sequenced per donor, of which roughly 17% were non-productive.

The cohort consisted of hundreds of healthy bone marrow donors. At the time of sampling, every cohort member was nominally healthy, though immune exposures that went unrecorded were likely present. The donor was CMV seronegative and was included in the group of several hundred seronegative cohort members. A peripheral blood sample was collected from each donor, and TCR beta sequencing was performed on peripheral blood mononuclear cells. The Qiagen DNeasy Blood Extraction Kit was used to extract genomic DNA from the blood cell samples. Findings and caveats that apply to the study as a whole: Linkage disequilibrium might explain the correlated functional status among segregating V segments, but an unknown experimental factor could not be excluded. In an earlier analysis of over 550 of the donors, most TCR beta V segments were observed in productive rearrangements about 90% or about 30% of the time, broadly matching IMGT annotations. Compared with the 666-donor mean, donors in an Asian-associated ancestry cluster had fewer N-insertions in productive TCRs, according to a later genetic analysis. Strong co-occurrence of HLA alleles, especially DR and DQ, made assigning TCR associations to individual alleles difficult. Most TCR sequences were observed very rarely across donors, whereas some public TCRs were present in many individuals. A further reported finding was that TCR beta sequences accurately predicted the HLA-A and HLA-B alleles for most subjects in the first cohort. A group of highly shared sequence variants was considered likely to be a technical artifact of the sequencing pipeline. V-gene and J-gene trimming of TCR beta chains was associated with a missense DCLRE1C variant in a later genetic analysis, and the association was replicated in an independent cohort. In a later analysis, most CMV-associated TCR beta chains were found to appear HLA-restricted, with HLA associations seemingly driven largely by CMV exposure. The cohort was sequenced for TCR beta chains only, and without alpha or paired-chain data the features that could be detected were limited. A few of the identified cytomegalovirus-associated TCR beta chains were confirmed in vitro to be specific for cytomegalovirus antigens. The earlier analysis of 450 to 700 of the donors excluded roughly 17 rarely observed V segments, including chromosome 9 orphons, because counts were too low. According to the authors, the approach could potentially be generalized to other disease states and immunological phenotypes. In a later analysis, TCR association rates were found to vary across HLA loci, with the most associated TCRs seen for DRB1 alleles and the fewest for HLA-C alleles. The only immune exposure information available for the cohort was CMV serostatus. Because HLA typing was missing for some donors at each locus, association tests included only the typed subset. Cytomegalovirus status was reported to be diagnosed by the classifier with high specificity and sensitivity in both the original and validation cohorts. The presence/absence analyses assumed that sequencing depth was roughly uniform across donors, and that assumption may not be true. A later analysis reported that several top co-occurrence clusters appeared linked to parvovirus B19, influenza, CMV and Epstein-Barr virus. In a later analysis, some 18,000 TCR beta sequences were associated with specific HLA alleles at a false discovery rate of 0.05. In a later analysis, HLA-associated TCR beta chains showed more clonal expansion and lower generation probabilities than non-associated chains that were equally common. The study gave a list of about 150 TCR beta chains associated with cytomegalovirus. Some IMGT-functional V segments, including TRBV6-2 and TRBV6-3, could not be distinguished by the 87-base-pair reads and were therefore excluded.

The CDR3 contains 14 residues, cysteine and phenylalanine counted. The kept DNA is CDR3 alone, 42 bases in frame from the first base. In the germline V gene (reference sequence), CDR1 corresponds to MNHEY and CDR2 to SMNVEV. Compared with germline, V lacks 4 bases and J lacks 8 bases; bases without a gene match: 8. As regards this clone: The antigen it binds to is not known. Qualities for individual bases were not recorded, and no much larger clone is one base off.

To prepare the library, the immunoSEQ multiplex PCR assay was applied. The multiplex PCR relied on a mix of 60 forward primers for TCR Vbeta segments and 13 reverse primers for TCR Jbeta segments. A multiplex PCR assay on genomic DNA amplified the CDR3 region of rearranged TCR beta genes. The Illumina HiSeq System was used to sequence the amplified TCR beta libraries as 87-base-pair reads. The original methods were these. Across the 500 to 700 repertoires, a later analysis counted 78 million or so unique TCR beta chains, roughly 11 million of which were shared by at least two donors. A nearest-neighbor algorithm error-corrected the raw reads and collapsed the reads into unique sequences, merging closely related sequences to remove PCR and sequencing errors. Alignment of CDR3 sequences to IMGT reference sequences was used to assign V, D and J gene segments. For a sequence to be retained, at least a six-nucleotide match to both a V gene segment and a J gene segment was required. A rearrangement was called productive if the CDR3 had no stop codons and remained in frame with V and J, and every other rearrangement was called non-productive. CDR3 was defined according to IMGT convention as the region running from the second conserved V-encoded cysteine to the conserved J-encoded phenylalanine. In an earlier analysis of just under 600 of the donors, sequences lacking an unambiguous match to a single V gene segment were excluded. An earlier analysis of almost 600 of the donors classified V segments as functional when productive rearrangements were above 56.7% and as segregating when the standard deviation between donors was above 5%. A statistical classification framework was built for diagnosing cytomegalovirus status from the catalog of TCR beta chain sequences. In a later analysis, TCR nucleotide sequences were compared against IMGT/GENE-DB human TR gene sequences so that V and J genes could be assigned. In a later analysis, CDR3 sequences and most-parsimonious VDJ recombination scenarios were assigned using the TCRdist pipeline. In a later analysis, each TCR beta chain was defined by its CDR3 amino acid sequence together with its V-gene family, and reads without a unique V-gene family were excluded. To address suspected cross-contamination and a sequencing artifact, a later analysis removed roughly 640 highly shared, low-generation-probability nucleotide sequences. A later analysis calculated a clonal expansion index for each public chain from normalized within-repertoire ranks of inferred template counts. In a later analysis, generation probabilities were computed using a VDJ recombination model fitted to out-of-frame rearrangements, and the results were checked against IGoR. In a later analysis, TCR-TCR, TCR-HLA and TCR-CMV co-occurrence was scored with hypergeometric tests, and a repertoire-size bias correction was applied to TCR pairs. To estimate false discovery rates, a later analysis permuted the HLA or CMV assignments 20 times. A later analysis grouped co-occurring TCRs with DBSCAN, adding TCRdist sequence similarity when clustering within HLA-allele-positive subsets. Co-occurrence clustering excluded repertoires with fewer than 30,000 or more than 120,000 public chains, plus five with anomalous nucleotide sharing. The table comes from immuneACCESS by way of TCRdb, which keeps in-frame sequences with V and J called. Part of the clones is missing from these tables; in studies checked, under half for an unresolved V gene and the rest for unknown reasons. V and J calls and clone size come straight from that table; D and trimming were deduced from the DNA. The sample profile shows a few hundred thousand clones; 60% to 80% of them were found once. The top ten hold around 2% of the sample.

This clonotype originated in a man between 18 and 29 years old in good health and CMV-seronegative. The rearrangement joined TRBV27 to TRBJ2-3, and TRBD2 aligns with 8 junction nucleotides. The source material was PBMCs. The CDR3 sequence is CASSSDTSGITQYF. In nucleotides, the sequence is TGTGCCAGCAGTTCCGATACTAGCGGAATTACGCAGTATTTT.